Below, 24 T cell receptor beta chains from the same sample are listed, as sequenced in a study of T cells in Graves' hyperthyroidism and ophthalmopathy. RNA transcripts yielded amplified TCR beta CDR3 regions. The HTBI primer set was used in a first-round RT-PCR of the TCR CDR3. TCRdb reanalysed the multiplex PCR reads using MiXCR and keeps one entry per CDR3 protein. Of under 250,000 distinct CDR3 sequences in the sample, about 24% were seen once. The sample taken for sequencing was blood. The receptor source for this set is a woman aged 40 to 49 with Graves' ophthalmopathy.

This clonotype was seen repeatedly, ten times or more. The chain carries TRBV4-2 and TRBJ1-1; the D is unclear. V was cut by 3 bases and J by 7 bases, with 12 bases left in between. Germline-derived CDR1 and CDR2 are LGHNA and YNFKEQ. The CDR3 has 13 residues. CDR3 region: CASSQPQEGEAFF. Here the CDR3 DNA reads TGTGCCAGCAGCCAGCCTCAGGAAGGTGAAGCTTTCTTT.

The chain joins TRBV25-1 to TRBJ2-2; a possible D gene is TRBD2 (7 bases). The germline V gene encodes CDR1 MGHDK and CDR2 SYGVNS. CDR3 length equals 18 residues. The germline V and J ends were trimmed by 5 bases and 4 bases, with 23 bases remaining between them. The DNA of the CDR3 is TGTGCCAGCAGTTTGAAGGCGGGAGAGGGGGTGAGCACCGGGGAGCTGTTTTTT. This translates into CASSLKAGEGVSTGELFF.

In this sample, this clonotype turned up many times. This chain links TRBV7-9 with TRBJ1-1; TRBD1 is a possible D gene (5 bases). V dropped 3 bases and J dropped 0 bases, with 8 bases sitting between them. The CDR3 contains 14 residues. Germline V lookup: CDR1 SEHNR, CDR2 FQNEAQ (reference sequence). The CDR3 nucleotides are TGTGCCAGCAGCTTCGGGGGAATGAACACTGAAGCTTTCTTT. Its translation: CASSFGGMNTEAFF. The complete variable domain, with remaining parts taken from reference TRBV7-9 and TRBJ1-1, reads DTGVSQNPRHKITKRGQNVTFRCDPISEHNRLYWYRQTLGQGPEFLTYFQNEAQLEKSRLLSDRFSAERPKGSFSTLEIQRTEQGDSAMYLCASSFGGMNTEAFFGQGTRLTVV.

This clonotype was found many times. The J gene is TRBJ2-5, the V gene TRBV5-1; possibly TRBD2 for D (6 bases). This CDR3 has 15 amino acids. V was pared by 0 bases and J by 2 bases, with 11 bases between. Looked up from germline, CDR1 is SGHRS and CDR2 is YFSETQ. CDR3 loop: CASSLAAGLQETQYF. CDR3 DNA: TGCGCCAGCAGCTTGGCCGCGGGGCTACAAGAGACCCAGTACTTC.

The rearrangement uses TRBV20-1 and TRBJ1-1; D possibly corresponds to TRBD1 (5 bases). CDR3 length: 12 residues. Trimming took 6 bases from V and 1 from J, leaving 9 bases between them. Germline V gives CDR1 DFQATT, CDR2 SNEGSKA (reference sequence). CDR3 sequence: CSAGGSNTEAFF. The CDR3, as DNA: TGCAGTGCCGGGGGATCGAACACTGAAGCTTTCTTT.

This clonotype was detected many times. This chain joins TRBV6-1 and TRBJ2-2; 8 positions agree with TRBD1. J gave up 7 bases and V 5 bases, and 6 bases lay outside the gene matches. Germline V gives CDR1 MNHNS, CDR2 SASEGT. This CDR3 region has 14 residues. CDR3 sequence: CASSPRGQSGELFF. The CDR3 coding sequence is TGTGCCAGCAGTCCCAGGGGGCAAAGCGGGGAGCTGTTTTTT.

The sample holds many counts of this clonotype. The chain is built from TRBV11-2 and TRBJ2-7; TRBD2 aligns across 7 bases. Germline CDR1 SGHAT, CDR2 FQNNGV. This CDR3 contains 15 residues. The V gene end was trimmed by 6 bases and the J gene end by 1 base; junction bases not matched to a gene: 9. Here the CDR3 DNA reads TGTGCCAGCAGTTCTGTCCGGGAGGTATCCTACGAGCAGTACTTC. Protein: CASSSVREVSYEQYF.

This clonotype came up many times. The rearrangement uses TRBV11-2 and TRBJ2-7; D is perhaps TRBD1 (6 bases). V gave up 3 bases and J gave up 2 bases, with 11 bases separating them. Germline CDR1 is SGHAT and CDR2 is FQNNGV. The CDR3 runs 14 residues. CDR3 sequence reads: CASSFRTAAYEQYF. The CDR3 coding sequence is TGTGCCAGCAGCTTCCGGACAGCTGCCTACGAGCAGTACTTC.

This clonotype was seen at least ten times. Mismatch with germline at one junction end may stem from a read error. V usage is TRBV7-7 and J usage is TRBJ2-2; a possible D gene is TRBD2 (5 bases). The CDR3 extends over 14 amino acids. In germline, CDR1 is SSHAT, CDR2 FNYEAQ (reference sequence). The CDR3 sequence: CASSLARGSGELFF. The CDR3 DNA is TGTGCTAGCAGCTTAGCGCGAGGGTCCGGGGAGCTGTTTTTT.

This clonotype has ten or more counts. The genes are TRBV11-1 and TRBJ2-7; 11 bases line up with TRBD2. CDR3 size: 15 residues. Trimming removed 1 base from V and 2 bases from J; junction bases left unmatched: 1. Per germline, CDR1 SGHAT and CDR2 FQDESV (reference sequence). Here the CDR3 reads CASSLVAGGTYEQYF. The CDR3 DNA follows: TGTGCCAGCAGCTTAGTAGCGGGAGGGACCTACGAGCAGTACTTC. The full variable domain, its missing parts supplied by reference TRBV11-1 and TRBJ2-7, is EAEVAQSPRYKITEKSQAVAFWCDPISGHATLYWYRQILGQGPELLVQFQDESVVDDSQLPKDRFSAERLKGVDSTLKIQPAELGDSAMYLCASSLVAGGTYEQYFGPGTRLTVT.

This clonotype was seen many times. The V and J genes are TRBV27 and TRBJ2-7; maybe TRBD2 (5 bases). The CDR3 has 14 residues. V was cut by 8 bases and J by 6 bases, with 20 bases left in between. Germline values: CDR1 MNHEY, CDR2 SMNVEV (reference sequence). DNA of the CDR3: TGTGCCAGCGTCGGCCTACCGCGGGTTAGCGAGCAGTACTTC. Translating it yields CASVGLPRVSEQYF.

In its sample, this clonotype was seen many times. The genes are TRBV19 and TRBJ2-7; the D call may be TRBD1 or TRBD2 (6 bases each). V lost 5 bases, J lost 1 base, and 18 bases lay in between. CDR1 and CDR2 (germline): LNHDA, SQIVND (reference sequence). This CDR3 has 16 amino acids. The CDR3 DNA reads TGTGCCAGTAGTGCCGCTGAGGGGGGAGAATCCTACGAGCAGTACTTC. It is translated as CASSAAEGGESYEQYF.

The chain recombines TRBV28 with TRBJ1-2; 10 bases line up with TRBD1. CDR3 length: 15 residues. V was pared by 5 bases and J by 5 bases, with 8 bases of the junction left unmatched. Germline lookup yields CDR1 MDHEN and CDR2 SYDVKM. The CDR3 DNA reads TGTGCCAGCAGTCCCGGGACAGGGGTCCTTTATGGCTACACCTTC. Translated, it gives CASSPGTGVLYGYTF.

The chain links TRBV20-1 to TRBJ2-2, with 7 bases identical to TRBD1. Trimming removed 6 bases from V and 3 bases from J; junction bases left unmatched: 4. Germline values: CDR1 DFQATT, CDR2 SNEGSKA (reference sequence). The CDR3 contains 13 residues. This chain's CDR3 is CSARQGYTGELFF. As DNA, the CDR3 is TGCAGTGCCAGACAGGGCTACACCGGGGAGCTGTTTTTT.

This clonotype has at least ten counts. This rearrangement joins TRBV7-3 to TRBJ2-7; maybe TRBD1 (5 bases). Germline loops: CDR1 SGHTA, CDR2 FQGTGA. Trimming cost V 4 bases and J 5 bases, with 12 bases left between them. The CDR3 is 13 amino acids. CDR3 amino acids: CASSSLPRDEQYF. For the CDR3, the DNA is TGTGCCAGCAGCTCTCTTCCCAGGGACGAGCAGTACTTC.

DNA of the CDR3: TGTGCCAGCAGCTTAATGCGGCGGGAGAACACTGAAGCTTTCTTT. Translated, it gives CASSLMRRENTEAFF. The rearrangement joins TRBV7-3 to TRBJ1-1; D is unresolved. Trimming pared 1 base from V and 1 base from J, leaving 10 bases between. Germline V lookup: CDR1 SGHTA, CDR2 FQGTGA. This CDR3 contains 15 residues.

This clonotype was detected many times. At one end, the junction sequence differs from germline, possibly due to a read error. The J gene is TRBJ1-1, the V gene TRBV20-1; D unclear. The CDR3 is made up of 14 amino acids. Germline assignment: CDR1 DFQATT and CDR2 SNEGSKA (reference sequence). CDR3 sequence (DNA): TGCAGTGCAAGAGGGCCTAGCGGGTGGACTGAAGCTTTCTTT. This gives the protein CSARGPSGWTEAFF.

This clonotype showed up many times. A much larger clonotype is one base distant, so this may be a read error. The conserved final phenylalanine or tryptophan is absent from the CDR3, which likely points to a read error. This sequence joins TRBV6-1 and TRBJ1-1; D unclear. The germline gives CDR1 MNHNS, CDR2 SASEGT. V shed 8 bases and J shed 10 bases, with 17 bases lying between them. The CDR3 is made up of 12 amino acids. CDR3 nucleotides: TGTGCCAGCGTCGCGTCACCGGTGGGAGCTTTCCTT. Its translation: CASVASPVGAFL.

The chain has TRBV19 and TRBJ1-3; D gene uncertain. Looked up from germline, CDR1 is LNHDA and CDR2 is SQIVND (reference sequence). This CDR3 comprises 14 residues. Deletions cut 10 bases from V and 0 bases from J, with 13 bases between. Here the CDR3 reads CATKNPGSGNTIYF. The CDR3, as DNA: TGTGCCACCAAAAATCCTGGCTCTGGAAACACCATATATTTT.

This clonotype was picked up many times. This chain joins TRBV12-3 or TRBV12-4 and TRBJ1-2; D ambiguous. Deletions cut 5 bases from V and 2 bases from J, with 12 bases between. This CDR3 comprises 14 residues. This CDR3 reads CASSGPISNYGYTF. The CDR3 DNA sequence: TGTGCCAGCAGTGGGCCGATATCGAACTATGGCTACACCTTC.

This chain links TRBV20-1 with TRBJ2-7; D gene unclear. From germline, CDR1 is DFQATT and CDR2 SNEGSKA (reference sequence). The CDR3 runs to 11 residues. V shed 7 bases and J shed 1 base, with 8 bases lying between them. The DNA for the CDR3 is TGCAGTGTACACGGATCCTACGAGCAGTACTTC. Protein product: CSVHGSYEQYF.

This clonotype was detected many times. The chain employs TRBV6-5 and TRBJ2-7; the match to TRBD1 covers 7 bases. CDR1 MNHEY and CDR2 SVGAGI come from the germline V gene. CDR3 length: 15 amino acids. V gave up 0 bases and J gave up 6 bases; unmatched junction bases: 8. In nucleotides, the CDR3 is TGTGCCAGCAGTTACTCCCGACAGGGTCCTAGCGAGCAGTACTTC. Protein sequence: CASSYSRQGPSEQYF.

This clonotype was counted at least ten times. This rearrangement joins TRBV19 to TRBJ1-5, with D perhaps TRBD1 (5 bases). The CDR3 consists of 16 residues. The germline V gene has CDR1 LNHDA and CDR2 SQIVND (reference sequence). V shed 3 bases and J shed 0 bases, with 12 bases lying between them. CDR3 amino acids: CASSIGTVYSNQPQHF. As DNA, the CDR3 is TGTGCCAGTAGTATCGGGACGGTTTATAGCAATCAGCCCCAGCATTTT.

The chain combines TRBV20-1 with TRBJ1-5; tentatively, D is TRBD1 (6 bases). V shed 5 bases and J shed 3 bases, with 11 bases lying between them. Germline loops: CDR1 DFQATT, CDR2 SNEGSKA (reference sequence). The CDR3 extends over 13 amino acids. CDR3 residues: CSALGDTNQPQHF. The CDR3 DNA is TGCAGTGCTCTAGGGGACACCAATCAGCCCCAGCATTTT.